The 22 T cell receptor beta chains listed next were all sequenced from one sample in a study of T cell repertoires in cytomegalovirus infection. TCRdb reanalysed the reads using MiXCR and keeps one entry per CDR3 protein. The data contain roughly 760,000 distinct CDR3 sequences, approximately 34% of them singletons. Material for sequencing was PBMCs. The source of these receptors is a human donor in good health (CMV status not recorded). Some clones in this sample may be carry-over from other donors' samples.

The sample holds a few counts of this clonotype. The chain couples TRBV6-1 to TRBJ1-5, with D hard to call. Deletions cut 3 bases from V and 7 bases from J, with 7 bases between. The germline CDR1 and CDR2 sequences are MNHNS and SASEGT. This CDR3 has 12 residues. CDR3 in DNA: TGTGCCAGCAGTGAGTTGGGGCAGCCCCAGCATTTT. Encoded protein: CASSELGQPQHF.

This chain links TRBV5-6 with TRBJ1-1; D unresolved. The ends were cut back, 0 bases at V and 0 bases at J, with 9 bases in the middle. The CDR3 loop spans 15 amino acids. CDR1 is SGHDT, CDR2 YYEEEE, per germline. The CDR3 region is CASSLDRLMNTEAFF. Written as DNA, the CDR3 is TGTGCCAGCAGCTTGGACAGACTCATGAACACTGAAGCTTTCTTT.

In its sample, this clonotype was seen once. The CDR3 loop is CSVAGEGYQETQYF. The CDR3 DNA follows: TGCAGCGTTGCAGGAGAGGGGTACCAAGAGACCCAGTACTTC. The chain uses TRBV29-1 and TRBJ2-5; D may match TRBD1 or TRBD2 (5 bases each). The germline V gene encodes CDR1 SQVTM and CDR2 ANQGSEA. Trimming stripped 4 bases from V and 0 bases from J, with 12 bases between. This CDR3 has 14 amino acids.

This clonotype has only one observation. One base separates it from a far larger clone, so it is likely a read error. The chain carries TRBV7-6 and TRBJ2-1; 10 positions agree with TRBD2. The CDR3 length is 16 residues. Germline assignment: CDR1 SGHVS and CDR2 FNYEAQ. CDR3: CASSLGAGGSYNEQVF. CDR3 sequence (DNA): TGTGCCAGCAGCTTGGGAGCGGGAGGGTCCTACAATGAGCAGGTCTTC.

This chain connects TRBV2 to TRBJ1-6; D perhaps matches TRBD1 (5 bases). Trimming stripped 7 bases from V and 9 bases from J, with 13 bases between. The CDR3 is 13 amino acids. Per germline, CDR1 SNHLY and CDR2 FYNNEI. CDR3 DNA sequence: TGTGCCAGCAAACTGAGGGGCCCTTCACCCCTCCACTTT. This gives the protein CASKLRGPSPLHF.

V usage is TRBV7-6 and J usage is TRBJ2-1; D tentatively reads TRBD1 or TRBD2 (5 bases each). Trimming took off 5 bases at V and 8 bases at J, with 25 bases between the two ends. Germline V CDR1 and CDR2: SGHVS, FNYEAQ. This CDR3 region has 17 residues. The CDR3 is CASSPRGTVNFIDEQFF. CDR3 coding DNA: TGTGCCAGCAGCCCGCGAGGGACGGTAAATTTTATCGATGAGCAGTTCTTC.

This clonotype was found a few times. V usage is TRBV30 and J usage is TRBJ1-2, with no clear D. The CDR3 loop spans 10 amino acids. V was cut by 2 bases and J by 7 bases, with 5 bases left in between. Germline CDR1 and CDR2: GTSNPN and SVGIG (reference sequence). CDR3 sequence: CAWSFRGYTF. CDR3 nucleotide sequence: TGTGCCTGGAGTTTTCGTGGCTACACCTTC. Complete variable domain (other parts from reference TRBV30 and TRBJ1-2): SQTIHQWPATLVQPVGSPLSLECTVEGTSNPNLYWYRQAAGRGLQLLFYSVGIGQISSEVPQNLSASRPQDRQFILSSKKLLLSDSGFYLCAWSFRGYTFGSGTRLTVV.

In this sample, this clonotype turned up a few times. CDR3 sequence: CASSQTGWSNQPQHF. The CDR3 DNA reads TGTGCCAGCAGTCAGACAGGGTGGAGCAATCAGCCCCAGCATTTT. The chain uses TRBV7-2 and TRBJ1-5, with 7 bases identical to TRBD1. The CDR3 covers 15 residues. Trimming took 6 bases from V and 1 from J; bases not matched to a gene: 6. Germline CDR1 and CDR2: SGHTA and FQGNSA.

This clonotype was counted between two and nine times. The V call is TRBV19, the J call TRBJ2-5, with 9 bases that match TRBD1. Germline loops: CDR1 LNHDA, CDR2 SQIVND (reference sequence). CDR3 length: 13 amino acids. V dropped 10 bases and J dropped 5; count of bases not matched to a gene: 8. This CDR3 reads CATSKTGGETQYF. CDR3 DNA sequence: TGTGCCACCTCGAAGACAGGGGGGGAGACCCAGTACTTC.

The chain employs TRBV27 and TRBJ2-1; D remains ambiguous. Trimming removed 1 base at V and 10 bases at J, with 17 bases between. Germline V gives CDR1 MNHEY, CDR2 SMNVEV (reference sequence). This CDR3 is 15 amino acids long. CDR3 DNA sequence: TGTGCCAGCAGTTTATGGGCCGAAACCCAAGGGGAGCAGTTCTTC. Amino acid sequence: CASSLWAETQGEQFF.

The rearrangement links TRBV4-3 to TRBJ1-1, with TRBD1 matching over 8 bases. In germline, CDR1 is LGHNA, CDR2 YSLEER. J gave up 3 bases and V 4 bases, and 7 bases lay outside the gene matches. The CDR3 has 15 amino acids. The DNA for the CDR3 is TGCGCCAGCAGCCTGTCTCAGGGGGCTGACACTGAAGCTTTCTTT. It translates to CASSLSQGADTEAFF.

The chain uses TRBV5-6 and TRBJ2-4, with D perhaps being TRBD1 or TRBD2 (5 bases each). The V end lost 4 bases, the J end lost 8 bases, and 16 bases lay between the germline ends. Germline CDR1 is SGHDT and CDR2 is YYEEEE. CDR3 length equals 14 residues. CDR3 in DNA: TGTGCCAGCAGCCTGGGACCAGTCAATGACATTCAGTACTTC. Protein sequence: CASSLGPVNDIQYF.

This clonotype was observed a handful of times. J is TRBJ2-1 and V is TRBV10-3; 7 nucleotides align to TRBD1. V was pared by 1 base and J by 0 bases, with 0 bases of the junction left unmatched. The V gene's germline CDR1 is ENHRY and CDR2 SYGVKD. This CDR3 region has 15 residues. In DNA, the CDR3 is TGTGCCATCAGTGAGTGGGACAGCTCCTACAATGAGCAGTTCTTC. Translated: CAISEWDSSYNEQFF.

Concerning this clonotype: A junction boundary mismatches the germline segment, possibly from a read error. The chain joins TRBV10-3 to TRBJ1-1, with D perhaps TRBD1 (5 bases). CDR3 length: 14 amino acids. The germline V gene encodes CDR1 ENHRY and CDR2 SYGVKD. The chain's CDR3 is CAIREAGEYTEAFF. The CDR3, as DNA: TGTGCCATCCGTGAAGCGGGGGAGTACACTGAAGCTTTCTTT.

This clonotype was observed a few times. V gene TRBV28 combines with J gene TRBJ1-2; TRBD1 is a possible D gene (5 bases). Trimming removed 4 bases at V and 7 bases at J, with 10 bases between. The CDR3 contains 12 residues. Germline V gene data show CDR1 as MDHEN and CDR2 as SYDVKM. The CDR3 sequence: CASSWYGGGYTF. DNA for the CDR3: TGTGCCAGCAGTTGGTACGGGGGTGGCTACACCTTC.

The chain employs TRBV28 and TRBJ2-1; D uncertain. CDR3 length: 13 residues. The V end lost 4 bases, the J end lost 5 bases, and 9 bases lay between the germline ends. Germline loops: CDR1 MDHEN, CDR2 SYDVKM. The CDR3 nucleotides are TGTGCCAGCAGTTCCCGGATTCACAATGAGCAGTTCTTC. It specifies CASSSRIHNEQFF.

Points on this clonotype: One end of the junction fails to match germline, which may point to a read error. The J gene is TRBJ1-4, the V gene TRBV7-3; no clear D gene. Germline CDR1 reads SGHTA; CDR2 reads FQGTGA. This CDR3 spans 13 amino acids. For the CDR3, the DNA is TGTGCCAGAAGCTTAACGGTACGGGAAAAACTGTTTTTT. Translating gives CARSLTVREKLFF.

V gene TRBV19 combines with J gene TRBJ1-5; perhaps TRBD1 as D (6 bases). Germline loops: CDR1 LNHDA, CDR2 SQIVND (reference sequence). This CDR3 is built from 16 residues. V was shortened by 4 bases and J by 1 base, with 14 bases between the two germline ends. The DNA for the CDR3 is TGTGCCAGTAGTAACGAGGGGGGCGGGAGCAATCAGCCCCAGCATTTT. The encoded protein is CASSNEGGGSNQPQHF.

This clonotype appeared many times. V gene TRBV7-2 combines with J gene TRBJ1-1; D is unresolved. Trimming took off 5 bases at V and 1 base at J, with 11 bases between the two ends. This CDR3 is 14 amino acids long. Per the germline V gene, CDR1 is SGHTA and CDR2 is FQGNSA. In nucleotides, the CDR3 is TGTGCCAGCAGCCCCTGGAGGTCGAACACTGAAGCTTTCTTT. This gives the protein CASSPWRSNTEAFF.

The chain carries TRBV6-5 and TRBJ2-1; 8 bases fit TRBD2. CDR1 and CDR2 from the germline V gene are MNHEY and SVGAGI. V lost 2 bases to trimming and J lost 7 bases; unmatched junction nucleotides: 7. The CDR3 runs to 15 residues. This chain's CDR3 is CASSYDREGMNEQFF. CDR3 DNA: TGTGCCAGCAGTTACGACCGGGAGGGCATGAATGAGCAGTTCTTC.

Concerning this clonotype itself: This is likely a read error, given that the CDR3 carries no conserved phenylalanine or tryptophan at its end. The CDR3 region is CASSLGGDHSYNEQFC. The CDR3 coding sequence is TGTGCCAGCAGCTTAGGTGGGGATCACTCCTACAATGAGCAGTTCTGC. The chain has TRBV7-2 and TRBJ2-1; D gene uncertain. Germline V lookup: CDR1 SGHTA, CDR2 FQGNSA. V was shortened by 1 base and J by 0 bases, with 10 bases between the two germline ends. The CDR3 length is 16 residues.

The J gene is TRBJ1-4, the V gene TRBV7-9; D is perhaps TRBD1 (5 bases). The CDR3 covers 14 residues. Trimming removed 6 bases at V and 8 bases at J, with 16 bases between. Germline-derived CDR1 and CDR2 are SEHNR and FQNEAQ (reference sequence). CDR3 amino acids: CASREAGIGEKLFF. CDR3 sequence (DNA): TGTGCCAGCAGGGAGGCAGGGATAGGCGAAAAACTGTTTTTT. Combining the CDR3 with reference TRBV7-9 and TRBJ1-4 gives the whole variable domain DTGVSQNPRHKITKRGQNVTFRCDPISEHNRLYWYRQTLGQGPEFLTYFQNEAQLEKSRLLSDRFSAERPKGSFSTLEIQRTEQGDSAMYLCASREAGIGEKLFFGSGTQLSVL.